This T cell receptor beta chain was sequenced during a study of OX40 agonist ivuxolimab in advanced cancers. The length of the CDR3 is 13 residues. Looked up from germline, CDR1 is MNHEY and CDR2 is SVGAGI. V lost 2 bases, J lost 11 bases, and 4 bases stayed unmatched. Using immunoSEQ multiplex PCR, the repertoire was profiled, and TCRdb retains in-frame clones only, with some absent. The sample has approximately 61,000 clones; 70% to 90% are singletons. This sample comprised CD4+ or CD8+ T cells sorted from blood, obtained in a trial of the OX40 agonist ivuxolimab. The gene calls are TRBV6-5 and TRBJ1-1; 11 bases line up with TRBD1. This TCR derives from an adult with an advanced solid tumor such as melanoma, head and neck, liver or kidney cancer. CDR3 residues: CASSYRDRGLAFF. CDR3 DNA sequence: TGTGCCAGCAGTTACCGGGACAGGGGGTTGGCTTTCTTT.